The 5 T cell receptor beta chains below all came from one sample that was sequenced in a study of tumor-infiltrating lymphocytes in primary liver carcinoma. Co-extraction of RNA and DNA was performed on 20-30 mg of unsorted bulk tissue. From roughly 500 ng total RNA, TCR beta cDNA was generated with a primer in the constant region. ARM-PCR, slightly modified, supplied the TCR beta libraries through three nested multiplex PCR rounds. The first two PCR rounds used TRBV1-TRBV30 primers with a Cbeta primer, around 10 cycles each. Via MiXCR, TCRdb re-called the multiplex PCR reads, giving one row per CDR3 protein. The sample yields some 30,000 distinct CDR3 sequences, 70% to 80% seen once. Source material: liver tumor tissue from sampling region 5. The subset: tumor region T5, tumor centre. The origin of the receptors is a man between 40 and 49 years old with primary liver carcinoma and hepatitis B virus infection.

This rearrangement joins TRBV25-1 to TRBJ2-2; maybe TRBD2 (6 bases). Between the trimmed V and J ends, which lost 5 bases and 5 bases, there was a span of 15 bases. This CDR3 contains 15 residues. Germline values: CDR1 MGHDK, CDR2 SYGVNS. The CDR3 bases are TGTGCCAGCAGTTGGCCGCATGGAGGGACCGGGGAGCTGTTTTTT. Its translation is CASSWPHGGTGELFF.

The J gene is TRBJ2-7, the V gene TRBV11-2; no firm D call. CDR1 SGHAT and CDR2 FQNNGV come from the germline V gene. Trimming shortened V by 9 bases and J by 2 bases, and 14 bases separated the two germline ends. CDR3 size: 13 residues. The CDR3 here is CASGLATTYEQYF. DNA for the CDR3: TGTGCCAGTGGTTTAGCAACCACCTACGAGCAGTACTTC.

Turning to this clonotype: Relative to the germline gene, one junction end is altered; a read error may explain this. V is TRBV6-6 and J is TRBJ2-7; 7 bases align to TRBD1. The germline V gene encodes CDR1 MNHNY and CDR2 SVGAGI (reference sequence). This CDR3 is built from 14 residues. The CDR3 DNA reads TGTGCCAGCAACCTAGGACAGGTGGGCTACGAGCAGTATTTC. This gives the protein CASNLGQVGYEQYF.

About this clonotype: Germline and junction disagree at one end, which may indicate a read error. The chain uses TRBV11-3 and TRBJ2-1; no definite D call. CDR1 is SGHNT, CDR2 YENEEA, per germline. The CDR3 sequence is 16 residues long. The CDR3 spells CTSSSGDRSSYSEQFF. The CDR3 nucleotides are TGTACCAGCAGCTCAGGCGACCGGAGCTCCTACAGTGAGCAGTTCTTC.

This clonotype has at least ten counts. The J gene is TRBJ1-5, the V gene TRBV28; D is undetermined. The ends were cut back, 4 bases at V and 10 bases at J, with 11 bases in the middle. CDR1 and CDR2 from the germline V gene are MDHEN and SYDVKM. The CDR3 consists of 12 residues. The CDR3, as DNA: TGTGCCAGCAGTTATCCGAGTAATCCCCAGCATTTT. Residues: CASSYPSNPQHF.